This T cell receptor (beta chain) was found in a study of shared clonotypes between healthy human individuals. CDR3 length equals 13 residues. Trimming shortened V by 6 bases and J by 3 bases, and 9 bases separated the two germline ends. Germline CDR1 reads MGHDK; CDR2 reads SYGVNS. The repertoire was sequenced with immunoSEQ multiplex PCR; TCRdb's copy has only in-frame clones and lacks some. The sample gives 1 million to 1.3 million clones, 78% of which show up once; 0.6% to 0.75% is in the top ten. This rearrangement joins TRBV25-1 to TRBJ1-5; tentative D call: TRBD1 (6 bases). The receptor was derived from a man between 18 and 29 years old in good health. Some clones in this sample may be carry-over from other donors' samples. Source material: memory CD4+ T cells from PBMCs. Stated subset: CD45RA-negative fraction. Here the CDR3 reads CASRGQFNQPQHF. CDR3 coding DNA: TGTGCCAGCAGAGGACAGTTCAATCAGCCCCAGCATTTT.